The entry that follows covers one T cell receptor beta chain sequence. Its antigen remains unknown. This sample is drawn from a study of cytomegalovirus exposure and HLA in healthy donors. Whole-study results and caveats: As was reported, the classifier diagnosed cytomegalovirus status with high specificity and sensitivity.

From germline, CDR1 is SGHDT and CDR2 YYEEEE. V dropped 5 bases and J dropped 5; count of bases not matched to a gene: 11. The CDR3 length is 15 residues. The PCR used 60 Vbeta and 13 Jbeta primers. Profiled with immunoSEQ multiplex PCR; TCRdb holds only in-frame clones, not every one. The profile covers 150,000 to 200,000 clones, with about four fifths appearing a single time and about 1.7% taken by the ten largest. V and J are TRBV5-6 and TRBJ2-7; TRBD2 matches 9 bases. This receptor was obtained from a woman in her late teens or twenties in good health and CMV-seronegative. Material: PBMCs. The CDR3 region has the DNA TGTGCCAGCAGGCCCGGGGCGGGAGGGCCAGACGAGCAGTACTTC. Translating it yields CASRPGAGGPDEQYF.